The 7 T cell receptor beta chains listed next were all sequenced from one sample in a study of tumor-infiltrating lymphocytes in primary liver carcinoma. The approximately 17-32 mg bulk tissue piece was not sorted before simultaneous RNA and DNA extraction. Starting material of about 450 ng total RNA yielded TCR beta cDNA via a constant-region primer. Slightly modified ARM-PCR served as the procedure for the TCR beta libraries. These libraries came from three rounds of nested multiplex PCR. Each of the first two PCR rounds ran roughly 10 cycles with TRBV1-TRBV30 forward and C-beta reverse primers. TCRdb ran MiXCR on the multiplex PCR reads and lists one entry per CDR3 protein. The table shows tens of thousands of distinct CDR3 sequences, with 65% to 80% occurring only once. Sequenced: liver tumor tissue from sampling region 1. As to subset: tumor region T1, superior pole. These receptors came from a man aged 35-49 years with primary liver carcinoma and hepatitis B virus infection.

A remark on this clonotype: A read error may explain this, as a much larger clone is one base away. The rearrangement joins TRBV28 to TRBJ2-3; no clear D gene. The V end was cut by 5 bases, the J end by 0 bases, with 12 bases between. The CDR3 spans 15 residues. CDR1 is MDHEN and CDR2 is SYDVKM in the germline V gene. Here the CDR3 reads CASSLRLGSTDTQYF. For the CDR3, the DNA is TGTGCCAGCAGTCTGCGGTTAGGGAGCACAGATACGCAGTATTTT.

This clonotype was seen just once. Because it lacks the conserved phenylalanine or tryptophan at the end, this CDR3 is likely a read error. The rearrangement links TRBV24-1 to TRBJ1-5, with D perhaps matching TRBD1 (5 bases). Germline CDR1 KGHDR, CDR2 SFDVKD. The germline V and J ends were trimmed by 5 bases and 6 bases, with 13 bases remaining between them. The CDR3 is made up of 14 amino acids. The CDR3, as DNA: TGTGCCACCAGTGGCTCAGGGTCAGTTCAGCCCCAGCATTAT. Amino acids: CATSGSGSVQPQHY.

A few counts support this clonotype. A much larger clone is a single base away; this may be a read error. The chain is built from TRBV2 and TRBJ2-1, with 12 positions matching TRBD2. Germline CDR1 SNHLY, CDR2 FYNNEI. This CDR3 has 15 amino acids. The CDR3 nucleotides are TGTGCCAGCAGCCCACTAGCGGGAGGACTCAATGAGCACTTCTTC. This encodes CASSPLAGGLNEHFF.

This clonotype was seen many times. The rearrangement joins TRBV29-1 to TRBJ1-5; 7 nucleotides align to TRBD1. With V trimmed by 6 bases and J by 4 bases, 3 bases remained unmatched. CDR3 length equals 12 residues. Germline V gives CDR1 SQVTM, CDR2 ANQGSEA. The CDR3 DNA is TGCAGCGTGAGACAGGGAAATCAGCCCCAGCATTTT. Translation gives CSVRQGNQPQHF.

This clonotype was detected only once. The final CDR3 position lacks the conserved phenylalanine or tryptophan, pointing to a likely read error. V and J are TRBV6-1 and TRBJ1-1; tentatively, D is TRBD1 (5 bases). The CDR3 sequence is 15 residues long. Germline CDR1 is MNHNS and CDR2 is SASEGT. CDR3 region: CASGGWGTANTKAFY. CDR3 bases: TGTGCCAGCGGGGGATGGGGGACGGCGAACACTAAAGCTTTCTAT.

The chain uses TRBV20-1 and TRBJ1-1; TRBD1 is a possible D gene (5 bases). Looked up from germline, CDR1 is DFQATT and CDR2 is SNEGSKA (reference sequence). This CDR3 comprises 13 residues. V gave up 4 bases and J gave up 6 bases, with 15 bases separating them. This CDR3 is CSANSFREAEAFF. The CDR3, as DNA: TGCAGTGCTAACAGTTTCAGGGAGGCTGAAGCTTTCTTT.

Of note for this clonotype: The CDR3 end shows no conserved phenylalanine or tryptophan, and so a read error is likely. The rearrangement links TRBV6-6 to TRBJ2-7; D unclear. The CDR3 is 14 residues long. The germline gives CDR1 MNHNY, CDR2 SVGAGI (reference sequence). The CDR3 loop reads CTSRPRTQAREQYL. The CDR3 DNA sequence: TGTACCAGTAGACCTAGGACCCAGGCCCGGGAGCAGTACTTA.